This note documents a single T cell receptor (beta chain) sequence. V shed 11 bases, J shed 5 bases, and the junction held 7 bases outside the gene matches. Germline loops: CDR1 ENHRY, CDR2 SYGVKD. The CDR3 is 13 amino acids. This entry is derived from a study of cytomegalovirus exposure and HLA in healthy donors. TCRdb's copy holds only in-frame clones and misses some; the assay was immunoSEQ multiplex PCR. The sample has under 100,000 clones, 96% seen once; the top ten hold 1.3%. This clonotype was sampled from a woman under 30 in good health and CMV-seronegative. The chain couples TRBV10-3 to TRBJ2-1; 9 bases match TRBD2. What was sequenced was PBMCs. In DNA form, the CDR3 reads TGTGCCTCAATAGCGGGAGTTGACAATGAGCAGTTCTTC. It is translated as CASIAGVDNEQFF.